This passage covers 6 T cell receptor beta chains from one sample sequenced in a study of T cells in Graves' hyperthyroidism and ophthalmopathy. What was amplified from RNA transcripts were TCR beta CDR3 regions. Carried out on the TCR CDR3, a first-round RT-PCR used the HTBI primer set. TCRdb used MiXCR to reprocess the multiplex PCR reads, holding one entry per CDR3 protein. This sample carries hundreds of thousands of distinct CDR3 sequences, just under 45% of them seen once, and the ten largest clones take roughly 7.2%. Source material: peripheral blood or thyroid tissue (not recorded which). Source of these receptors: an adult man with Graves' disease, either hyperthyroidism or ophthalmopathy (not recorded which).

The chain employs TRBV12-3 or TRBV12-4 and TRBJ1-5, with D possibly TRBD1 on 5 matching bases. V was cut by 3 bases and J by 0 bases, with 9 bases left in between. The CDR3 sequence is 15 residues long. The CDR3 here is CASSFRGYSNQPQHF. The CDR3 DNA is TGTGCCAGCAGTTTTAGGGGCTATAGCAATCAGCCCCAGCATTTT.

The rearrangement uses TRBV2 and TRBJ2-5; tentatively, D is TRBD1 (5 bases). Trimming pared 6 bases from V and 5 bases from J, leaving 13 bases between. The CDR3 contains 13 residues. The germline CDR1 and CDR2 sequences are SNHLY and FYNNEI. The CDR3 DNA is TGTGCCAGCAGCCTCCCAGGGTTGGAGACCCAGTACTTC. It yields the protein CASSLPGLETQYF.

This rearrangement joins TRBV11-2 to TRBJ1-5, with D maybe TRBD1 (6 bases). The CDR3 runs 18 residues. V was shortened by 3 bases and J by 1 base, with 19 bases between the two germline ends. The germline gives CDR1 SGHAT, CDR2 FQNNGV. CDR3: CASSLTRGQGSSNQPQHF. In DNA form, the CDR3 reads TGTGCCAGCAGCTTGACCCGGGGGCAGGGGAGCAGCAATCAGCCCCAGCATTTT.

A note on this clonotype: A much larger clone sits a single nucleotide away, making a read error possible. V usage is TRBV20-1 and J usage is TRBJ2-7; 7 bases agree with TRBD1. V shed 4 bases, J shed 0 bases, and the junction held 3 bases outside the gene matches. Germline V gene data show CDR1 as DFQATT and CDR2 as SNEGSKA (reference sequence). The CDR3 is 13 residues long. CDR3 region: CSATDRSSYEQYF. In DNA form, the CDR3 reads TGCAGTGCTACGGACAGGAGCTCCTACGAGCAGTACTTC.

At least ten counts were recorded for this clonotype. V gene TRBV25-1 combines with J gene TRBJ1-2; possibly TRBD1 for D (6 bases). V was pared by 1 base and J by 5 bases, with 20 bases between. The length of the CDR3 is 17 residues. CDR1 is MGHDK, CDR2 SYGVNS, per germline. The DNA of the CDR3 is TGTGCCAGCAGTGAATGGGGGACACCTTCCGGGTCGTATGGCTACACCTTC. Residues: CASSEWGTPSGSYGYTF.

Only a few counts were recorded for this clonotype. V gene TRBV7-2 combines with J gene TRBJ2-2; D might be TRBD2 (5 bases). CDR1 is SGHTA and CDR2 is FQGNSA in the germline V gene. Trimming took off 1 base at V and 3 bases at J, with 12 bases between the two ends. The CDR3 totals 16 residues. The CDR3 sequence: CASSLGGGLDTGELFF. The CDR3 nucleotides are TGTGCCAGCAGCTTAGGAGGCGGGTTAGACACCGGGGAGCTGTTTTTT. The full variable domain, rest sourced from reference TRBV7-2 and TRBJ2-2, is GAGVSQSPSNKVTEKGKDVELRCDPISGHTALYWYRQSLGQGLEFLIYFQGNSAPDKSGLPSDRFSAERTGGSVSTLTIQRTQQEDSAVYLCASSLGGGLDTGELFFGEGSRLTVL.